A selection of T cell receptor beta chains follows, all from one sample in a study of cytomegalovirus exposure and HLA in healthy donors. The protocol was immunoSEQ multiplex PCR, while the TCRdb copy is restricted to in-frame clones and leaves out a portion. The table lists about 110,000 clones, about 80% of them singletons. Material for sequencing was PBMCs. All receptors come from a man between 35 and 55 years old in good health and CMV-seropositive. Each CDR3 is given with its conserved first and last residue. A row's size may be missing; if present it is once, few, many or a size class.

>TRBJ2-5|TRBV6-5|NA
CASSLLAGEKETQYF
>TRBJ2-1|TRBV29-1|NA
CSAEWGSSGRGNEQFF
>TRBJ2-7|TRBV5-8|NA
CASSLQWGGYYEQYF
>TRBJ2-1|TRBV4-2|NA
CASSQETSGGGYSEQFF
>TRBJ2-7|TRBV30|NA
CAWTGAGRGEQYF
>TRBJ1-2|TRBV7-6|NA
CASSLGGGEGRYTF
>TRBJ2-7|TRBV5-6|NA
CASSFSRTARLF
>TRBJ2-3|TRBV6-1|NA
CASSEVGQPTGLAGRNTQYF
>TRBJ1-5|TRBV7-8|NA
CASSLRGSQPQHF
>TRBJ2-5|TRBV18|NA
CASSPRDRSETQYF
>TRBJ1-1|TRBV19|few
CASSIDMRGGAEAFF
>TRBJ2-5|TRBV7-8|NA
CASSRTSGRLETQYF
>TRBJ2-1|TRBV4-3|once
CASSPEWGVYNEQFF
>TRBJ2-4|TRBV7-9|NA
CASGRDSKNIQYF
>NA|TRBV6-5|NA
CASSSPRTGSYEQYF